The sequence of this T cell receptor (beta chain) was determined in a study of beta chain features in type 1 diabetes (dated by TCRdb to the late 2010s). Regarding the research as a whole: Mean age, gender distribution, total cell number and subset yield did not differ between patients and healthy donors. Across all samples, almost 110 million sorted cells were examined, and cell number per subset correlated strongly with RNA yield. Regulatory and stem cell-like memory subsets were isolated from only 8 patients and about eight healthy donors, whereas naive and central memory subsets came from all 30 or so donors. The study compared TCRB repertoires of sorted circulating CD4+ T cell subsets between recently diagnosed type 1 diabetes patients and matched healthy donors. The full study reports these points: Because small numbers of individuals were included in the HLA sub-analyses, any influence of HLA type on TCRB rearrangement was left unresolved. Naive, central memory and regulatory TCRB repertoires appeared more similar among patients than among healthy donors. PCR may preferentially amplify shorter templates, but because patient and control samples were amplified and corrected together, any resulting skew would affect both groups equally. In all four CD4+ subsets, TCRB CDR3 length was moderately but significantly shorter in type 1 diabetes patients. Patients with type 1 diabetes made fewer insertions and deleted more nucleotides at VDJ recombination sites, implying thymic rearrangement abnormalities. Because cDNA was sequenced instead of genomic DNA, highly expressing activated cells could be over-represented, though the groups showed no difference in activation or CD3 levels.

About this clone: Its antigen remains undetermined. Base qualities were left out, and no much larger clone turns up one base away.

V gives up 0 bases and J gives up 1 base, and the segment between their germline ends measures 4 bases. CDR1 SGHNT and CDR2 YYREEE were looked up in the germline V gene (reference sequence). The CDR3 has 13 amino acids, counting the end cysteine and phenylalanine. The retained sequence is limited to the CDR3, 39 bases, with the frame set at the first base. The entire amount of isolated RNA was reverse transcribed using the High Capacity cDNA Reverse Transcription Kit, so the sequenced TCRB transcripts were expressed ones. Deep immunoSEQ sequencing was performed on naive, central memory and regulatory T cell samples, with an average of roughly 3.5 million total reads per sample. Sorted cells were lysed in RLT buffer and RNA was extracted with DNase-treated RNeasy Micro or Mini kits, depending on cell number. To prevent cross-contamination, each cell subset was processed individually, whereas patient and healthy donor samples were processed jointly. The immunoSEQ multiplex PCR was used to amplify TCRB sequences from cDNA, yielding 87-bp fragments that span the CDR3 region. Sequencing of the amplicons was performed on the Illumina HiSeq platform. The published analysis was carried out like this. Synthetic template baselines were used to correct PCR bias computationally, reads within Hamming distance 2 were collapsed, and singletons that could not be merged were discarded. Reads were aligned against IMGT to assign V, D and J genes, CDR3 length and insertions or deletions at six rearrangement sites. Within each subset, clonotype counts were normalized to sorted cell number, after which true diversity and Gini coefficients were computed with the tcR R package. The overlap coefficient, calculated on TCRB nucleotide sequences, was used to measure repertoire sharing. TCRdb mirrors the immuneACCESS table, restricted to in-frame sequences. Some clones are absent from its copies; in checked studies, under half trace to an unresolved V gene, and the reason for the others is unknown. Clone size and V and J calls were adopted from that table, with D and trimming inferred from the DNA. The sample table contains some 70,000 clones; only one count was recorded for approximately 50% of them. The ten most abundant clones make up 0.7% of the sample.

Each donor gave one peripheral blood draw, averaging approximately 110 mL, which was collected into heparinised tubes. Naive, central memory, regulatory and stem cell-like memory CD4+ T cells were sorted on a BD FACSAria II using a panel including CD45RO, CCR7, CD25, CD127, CD95 and CD27. Every sorted population had a purity above 95%. PBMCs were isolated immediately by Lymphoprep density gradient centrifugation and stained directly without culture. So that batch effects would be minimized, each experiment stained and sorted samples in pairs, pairing one healthy donor with one patient. The specimen sequenced was central memory CD4+ T cells from blood. This TCR derives from a man aged 25 to 45 with type 1 diabetes. In this chain, TRBV5-4 is recombined with TRBJ1-1, with no D gene named confidently. In nucleotides, the sequence is TGTGCCAGCAGCTTGGGCAGGAACACTGAAGCTTTCTTT. Its protein is CASSLGRNTEAFF. With the portions outside the CDR3 filled from the reference TRBV5-4 and TRBJ1-1 genes, the complete variable region becomes ETGVTQSPTHLIKTRGQQVTLRCSSQSGHNTVSWYQQALGQGPQFIFQYYREEENGRGNFPPRFSGLQFPNYSSELNVNALELDDSALYLCASSLGRNTEAFFGQGTRLTVV.